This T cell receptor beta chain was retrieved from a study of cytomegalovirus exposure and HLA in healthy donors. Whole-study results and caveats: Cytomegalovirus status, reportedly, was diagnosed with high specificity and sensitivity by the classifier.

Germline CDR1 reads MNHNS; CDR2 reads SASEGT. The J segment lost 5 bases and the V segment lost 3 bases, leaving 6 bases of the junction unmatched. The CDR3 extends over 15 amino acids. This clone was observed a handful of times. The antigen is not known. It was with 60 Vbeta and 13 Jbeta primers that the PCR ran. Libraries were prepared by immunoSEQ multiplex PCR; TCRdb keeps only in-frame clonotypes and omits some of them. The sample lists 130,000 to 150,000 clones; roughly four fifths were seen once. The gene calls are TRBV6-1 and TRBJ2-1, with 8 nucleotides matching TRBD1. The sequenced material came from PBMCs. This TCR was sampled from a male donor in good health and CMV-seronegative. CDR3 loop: CASSEGAGGHNEQFF. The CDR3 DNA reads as TGTGCCAGCAGTGAGGGGGCAGGGGGCCACAATGAGCAGTTCTTC.